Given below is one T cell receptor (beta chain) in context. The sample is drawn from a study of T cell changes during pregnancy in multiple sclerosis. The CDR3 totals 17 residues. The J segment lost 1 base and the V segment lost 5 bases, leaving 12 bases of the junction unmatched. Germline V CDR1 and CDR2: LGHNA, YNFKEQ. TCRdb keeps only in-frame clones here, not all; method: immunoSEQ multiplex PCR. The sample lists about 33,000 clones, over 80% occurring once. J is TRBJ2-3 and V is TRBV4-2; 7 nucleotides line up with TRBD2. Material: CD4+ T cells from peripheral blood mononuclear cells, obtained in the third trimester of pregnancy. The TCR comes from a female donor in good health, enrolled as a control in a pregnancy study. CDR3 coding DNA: TGTGCCAGCAGCGCTTCGGTCGGGGGGTGGGGCACAGATACGCAGTATTTT. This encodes CASSASVGGWGTDTQYF.